This T cell receptor (beta chain) originates from a study of OX40 agonist ivuxolimab in advanced cancers. About the study: Patients with prior anti-PD-1, anti-PD-L1 or anti-CTLA-4 therapy were eligible; approximately 40% had some.

Data came from immunoSEQ multiplex PCR; TCRdb stores just in-frame clones and leaves some out. The table has tens of thousands of clones, roughly nine tenths seen once; the top ten hold 13% to 15%. The CDR3 loop spans 14 amino acids. V dropped 2 bases and J dropped 3 bases, with 7 bases sitting between them. Germline CDR1 and CDR2: MNHNY and SVGAGI (reference sequence). This rearrangement joins TRBV6-6 to TRBJ2-2, with D perhaps matching TRBD1 (5 bases). The sequence was obtained from an adult with an advanced solid tumor such as melanoma, head and neck, liver or kidney cancer. Source: CD4+ or CD8+ T cells sorted from blood, taken in a trial of the OX40 agonist ivuxolimab. The CDR3 is CASSYRGDTGELFF. DNA of the CDR3: TGTGCCAGCAGTTACAGGGGCGACACCGGGGAGCTGTTTTTT.